This T cell receptor (beta chain) was retrieved from a study of cytomegalovirus exposure and HLA in healthy donors. Study background: A prior analysis found about 120 million unique TCR beta sequences from some 190 million T cells.

The V gene's germline CDR1 is SGDLS and CDR2 YYNGEE. V was shortened by 0 bases and J by 1 base, with 7 bases between the two germline ends. The CDR3 is 15 residues long. 60 Vbeta and 13 Jbeta primers were used in PCR. Here immunoSEQ multiplex PCR was the method, and the copy in TCRdb shows in-frame clones only, minus some. The sample includes 200,000 to 250,000 clones, around 75% seen only once; the top ten take 1.8%. This clone was detected a few times. The clonotype originates from a woman in her twenties or thirties in good health and CMV-seronegative. The genes are TRBV9 and TRBJ2-2, with D unclear. Sample: PBMCs. CDR3 region: CASSVASQNTGELFF. The CDR3, as DNA: TGTGCCAGCAGCGTAGCATCCCAGAACACCGGGGAGCTGTTTTTT.